The 27 T cell receptor beta chains reported below all come from one sample, sequenced in a study of shared clonotypes between healthy human individuals. Sequencing used immunoSEQ multiplex PCR; TCRdb keeps in-frame clones, though not all of them. The table shows approximately 1.5 million clones, with less than 99% occurring only once. The sample was naive CD4+ T cells sorted from blood. Subset indicated: CD45RA+ positively selected. These TCRs come from a man aged 30 to 39 in good health.

This clone was counted only a few times. This sequence joins TRBV7-9 and TRBJ2-7, with 9 bases matching TRBD2. Germline CDR1 and CDR2: SEHNR and FQNEAQ (reference sequence). Germline trimming cut 1 base from V and 6 bases from J; bases unmatched to any gene: 16. The CDR3 is made up of 18 amino acids. The CDR3 is CASSLVAPARGRAVEQYF. The DNA for the CDR3 is TGTGCCAGCAGCTTAGTAGCCCCAGCCCGCGGGAGGGCCGTCGAGCAGTACTTC.

The chain links TRBV18 to TRBJ1-5; possibly TRBD1 for D (5 bases). V lost 5 bases and J lost 5, with 13 bases in between. The V gene's germline CDR1 is KGHSH and CDR2 LQKENI. CDR3 length: 14 residues. CDR3 in amino acids: CASSEGTVDQPQHF. For the CDR3, the DNA is TGTGCCAGCTCAGAGGGGACTGTGGATCAGCCCCAGCATTTT.

The chain combines TRBV7-8 with TRBJ2-7; D unresolved. CDR1 is SGHVS, CDR2 FQNEAQ, per germline. Between the trimmed V and J ends, which lost 2 bases and 2 bases, there was a span of 16 bases. There are 16 residues in the CDR3. The CDR3 DNA follows: TGTGCCAGCAGCTTACGGGCACAGACACTTCCCTACGAGCAGTACTTC. Amino acids: CASSLRAQTLPYEQYF.

The chain couples TRBV5-6 to TRBJ2-7, with 10 positions matching TRBD1. The germline CDR1 and CDR2 sequences are SGHDT and YYEEEE. CDR3 size: 14 residues. V gave up 3 bases and J gave up 7 bases; unmatched junction bases: 7. The CDR3, as DNA: TGTGCCAGCAGCTCGACAGGGGGCTCTGGAGAGCAGTACTTC. Translation gives CASSSTGGSGEQYF.

The CDR3 bases are TGTGCCTGGAGAGTAGGCGTCACTGAAGCTTTCTTT. This codes for CAWRVGVTEAFF. The chain uses TRBV30 and TRBJ1-1; no definite D call. The germline CDR1 and CDR2 sequences are GTSNPN and SVGIG (reference sequence). The V end lost 3 bases, the J end lost 4 bases, and 9 bases lay between the germline ends. CDR3 length: 12 amino acids.

With respect to this clone: Other DNA sequences in the sample encode the same CDR3. The V and J genes are TRBV2 and TRBJ2-7, with 8 bases matching TRBD1. With 6 bases clipped from V and 3 bases from J, the junction kept 1 base outside the gene matches. This CDR3 is 12 amino acids long. Per the germline V gene, CDR1 is SNHLY and CDR2 is FYNNEI. The CDR3 reads CASRDRVYEQYF. CDR3 DNA: TGTGCCAGCAGGGACAGGGTCTACGAGCAGTACTTC.

J is TRBJ2-1 and V is TRBV5-8; 11 nucleotides line up with TRBD2. The V and J ends lost 3 bases and 13 bases, in that order; junction bases with no gene match: 9. Germline CDR1 reads SGHTS; CDR2 reads YDEGEE. The CDR3 runs 14 residues. The CDR3 region is CASSSTSGSTGQFF. As DNA, the CDR3 is TGTGCCAGCAGCTCCACTAGCGGGAGTACCGGCCAGTTCTTC.

The chain combines TRBV7-6 with TRBJ2-2; the D is unclear. The CDR3 loop spans 15 amino acids. In germline, CDR1 is SGHVS, CDR2 FNYEAQ. The V end lost 0 bases, the J end lost 6 bases, and 11 bases lay between the germline ends. This CDR3 is CASSLAFGWAGELFF. The CDR3 DNA follows: TGTGCCAGCAGCTTAGCCTTTGGGTGGGCCGGGGAGCTGTTTTTT. Supplemented by reference TRBV7-6 and TRBJ2-2, the full variable domain reads GAGVSQSPRYKVTKRGQDVALRCDPISGHVSLYWYRQALGQGPEFLTYFNYEAQQDKSGLPNDRFSAERPEGSISTLTIQRTEQRDSAMYRCASSLAFGWAGELFFGEGSRLTVL.

This chain joins TRBV27 and TRBJ1-1, with 7 bases that match TRBD1. Per germline, CDR1 MNHEY and CDR2 SMNVEV (reference sequence). There are 17 residues in the CDR3. The J segment lost 3 bases and the V segment lost 3 bases, leaving 13 bases of the junction unmatched. CDR3: CASSLGRGTGWDTEAFF. CDR3 in DNA: TGTGCCAGCAGTTTGGGCAGGGGGACCGGTTGGGACACTGAAGCTTTCTTT.

In the case of this clone: The sample carries other DNA sequences with the same CDR3. The chain carries TRBV7-3 and TRBJ2-2; the D gene is possibly TRBD2 (6 bases). V dropped 5 bases and J dropped 5 bases, with 9 bases sitting between them. The germline gives CDR1 SGHTA, CDR2 FQGTGA. The CDR3 is 13 amino acids. The CDR3 protein is CASSPGGTGELFF. The CDR3 DNA sequence: TGTGCCAGCAGCCCCGGGGGTACCGGGGAGCTGTTTTTT.

The V call is TRBV5-1, the J call TRBJ2-1, with D possibly TRBD2 on 6 matching bases. Trimming left V 4 bases short and J 8 bases short, with 13 bases between. The germline V gene encodes CDR1 SGHRS and CDR2 YFSETQ. This CDR3 spans 13 amino acids. CDR3 region: CASSRGGGDEQFF. CDR3 bases: TGCGCCAGCAGCCGGGGAGGCGGCGATGAGCAGTTCTTC.

J is TRBJ1-1 and V is TRBV5-4, with unresolved D. The CDR3 is 15 residues long. Per the germline V gene, CDR1 is SGHNT and CDR2 is YYREEE (reference sequence). Trimming pared 1 base from V and 2 bases from J, leaving 12 bases between. The chain's CDR3 is CASSLNRPTNTEAFF. CDR3 sequence (DNA): TGTGCCAGCAGCTTGAACAGACCAACTAACACTGAAGCTTTCTTT.

The V call is TRBV5-4, the J call TRBJ2-3; 8 bases agree with TRBD2. This CDR3 is built from 16 residues. The V gene end was trimmed by 4 bases and the J gene end by 4 bases; junction bases not matched to a gene: 11. CDR1 is SGHNT, CDR2 YYREEE, per germline (reference sequence). The DNA of the CDR3 is TGTGCCAGCAGCCGGTTTTTCGGGAGGGCCGCAGATACGCAGTATTTT. This encodes CASSRFFGRAADTQYF.

The chain recombines TRBV5-6 with TRBJ2-5; no clear D gene. The CDR3 runs to 15 residues. Between the trimmed V and J ends, which lost 0 bases and 5 bases, there was a span of 14 bases. Per germline, CDR1 SGHDT and CDR2 YYEEEE. CDR3 sequence reads: CASSLVGWTQETQYF. The CDR3, as DNA: TGTGCCAGCAGCTTGGTGGGTTGGACCCAGGAGACCCAGTACTTC. Filled out from reference TRBV5-6 and TRBJ2-5, the complete variable domain reads DAGVTQSPTHLIKTRGQQVTLRCSPKSGHDTVSWYQQALGQGPQFIFQYYEEEERQRGNFPDRFSGHQFPNYSSELNVNALLLGDSALYLCASSLVGWTQETQYFGPGTRLLVL.

The chain is built from TRBV18 and TRBJ2-7; the match to TRBD1 covers 10 bases. V shed 1 base and J 6 bases; nucleotides not matched to a gene: 12. Germline lookup yields CDR1 KGHSH and CDR2 LQKENI. This CDR3 comprises 17 residues. CDR3 protein: CASSPHPSDRGTSEQYF. The DNA for the CDR3 is TGTGCCAGCTCACCACACCCCTCGGACAGGGGGACGTCCGAGCAGTACTTC.

The chain couples TRBV11-1 to TRBJ2-7; 8 positions match TRBD1. Germline V gives CDR1 SGHAT, CDR2 FQDESV (reference sequence). V lost 5 bases and J lost 7; bases outside the gene matches: 10. The CDR3 has 14 residues. CDR3 amino acids: CASSTSTGAGEQYF. CDR3 sequence (DNA): TGTGCCAGCAGCACGTCGACAGGGGCAGGGGAGCAGTACTTC.

The J gene is TRBJ1-4, the V gene TRBV10-3; maybe TRBD1 (6 bases). Germline values: CDR1 ENHRY, CDR2 SYGVKD. V was shortened by 4 bases and J by 1 base, with 7 bases between the two germline ends. There are 14 residues in the CDR3. CDR3 amino acids: CAISAQGTNEKLFF. The CDR3 nucleotides read TGTGCCATCAGTGCACAGGGAACTAATGAAAAACTGTTTTTT.

The chain links TRBV2 to TRBJ1-2; 8 bases line up with TRBD1. This CDR3 has 13 amino acids. With V trimmed by 10 bases and J by 0 bases, 4 bases remained unmatched. Germline CDR1 SNHLY, CDR2 FYNNEI. The CDR3 bases are TGTGCCAACCGACAGGGGACTAACTATGGCTACACCTTC. The encoded protein is CANRQGTNYGYTF.

The CDR3 loop is CAKGDFQATGELFF. The CDR3 nucleotides are TGTGCCAAAGGGGACTTTCAGGCGACCGGGGAGCTGTTTTTT. This chain joins TRBV21-1 and TRBJ2-2; the table assigns TRBD2, which was not confirmed against the DNA. TRBV21-1 is flagged as a pseudogene. CDR3 length equals 14 residues.

J is TRBJ2-3 and V is TRBV14; TRBD2 matches 8 bases. Germline CDR1 reads SGHDN; CDR2 reads FVKESK. The V segment lost 5 bases and the J segment 3 bases; nucleotides outside the gene matches: 13. The CDR3 is 17 amino acids. The CDR3 region has the DNA TGTGCCAGCAGCAAATCAGCGGGAGTGAGAGGGACAGATACGCAGTATTTT. This translates into CASSKSAGVRGTDTQYF.

A note on this clone: At the DNA level, this CDR3 is encoded by other sequences in the same sample as well. The chain combines TRBV28 with TRBJ2-1; D not certain. This CDR3 spans 12 amino acids. V was cut by 3 bases and J by 5 bases, with 5 bases left in between. Germline V gene lookup returns CDR1 MDHEN and CDR2 SYDVKM. The CDR3 nucleotides read TGTGCCAGCAGTTTGAGGAACAATGAGCAGTTCTTC. Its translation is CASSLRNNEQFF.

V and J are TRBV2 and TRBJ1-5; D remains ambiguous. The CDR3 spans 12 residues. The germline gives CDR1 SNHLY, CDR2 FYNNEI. V was shortened by 4 bases and J by 6 bases, with 7 bases between the two germline ends. DNA for the CDR3: TGTGCCAGCAGTGCGGCCGGTCAGCCCCAGCATTTT. Encoded protein: CASSAAGQPQHF.

V gene TRBV5-1 combines with J gene TRBJ2-1; 8 nucleotides align to TRBD1. CDR1 and CDR2 from the germline V gene are SGHRS and YFSETQ. V trimming: 1 base; J trimming: 8 bases; junction bases outside the gene matches: 5. The CDR3 sequence is 14 residues long. The CDR3 DNA follows: TGCGCCAGCAGCTTGCAGGGGGCGTGGGATGAGCAGTTCTTC. Protein product: CASSLQGAWDEQFF.

This chain uses TRBV11-3 with TRBJ2-2; D not resolved. The CDR3 has 12 residues. V was cut by 1 base and J by 4 bases, with 1 base left in between. From germline, CDR1 is SGHNT and CDR2 YENEEA. This chain's CDR3 is CASSLATGELFF. The CDR3 DNA sequence: TGTGCCAGCAGCTTAGCCACCGGGGAGCTGTTTTTT. The full variable domain, completed using reference TRBV11-3 and TRBJ2-2, is EAGVVQSPRYKIIEKKQPVAFWCNPISGHNTLYWYLQNLGQGPELLIRYENEEAVDDSQLPKDRFSAERLKGVDSTLKIQPAELGDSAVYLCASSLATGELFFGEGSRLTVL.

This chain links TRBV5-5 with TRBJ2-1, with 7 nucleotides matching TRBD1. This CDR3 is 11 amino acids long. The germline V gene has CDR1 SGHKS and CDR2 YYEKEE (reference sequence). The V and J ends lost 4 bases and 10 bases, in that order; junction bases with no gene match: 2. CDR3 in amino acids: CASSLDREQFF. The CDR3 DNA follows: TGTGCCAGCAGCCTGGACAGGGAGCAGTTCTTC.

In regard to this clone: The same CDR3 can be traced to other DNA sequences in this sample. The chain uses TRBV5-1 and TRBJ2-5; D not certain. Germline V gene sequence: CDR1 SGHRS, CDR2 YFSETQ. V lost 0 bases, J lost 3 bases, and 3 bases lay in between. This CDR3 is 12 amino acids long. The CDR3 sequence: CASSLEKETQYF. The CDR3 DNA sequence: TGCGCCAGCAGCTTGGAGAAAGAGACCCAGTACTTC. Together with reference TRBV5-1 and TRBJ2-5, the CDR3 gives the full variable domain: KAGVTQTPRYLIKTRGQQVTLSCSPISGHRSVSWYQQTPGQGLQFLFEYFSETQRNKGNFPGRFSGRQFSNSRSEMNVSTLELGDSALYLCASSLEKETQYFGPGTRLLVL.

CDR3 DNA sequence: TGTGCCAGCAGCTTAGATCCCGTGAGGAGCAGAGTGACCCAGTACTTC. Translating it yields CASSLDPVRSRVTQYF. The rearrangement uses TRBV11-2 and TRBJ2-5; D ambiguous. CDR1 is SGHAT and CDR2 is FQNNGV in the germline V gene. The CDR3 length is 16 residues. Trimming removed 0 bases at V and 7 bases at J, with 18 bases between.